This record covers a single TCR beta chain. Its antigen remains unknown. The sample is drawn from a study of early T cells in non-severe SARS-CoV-2 infection. Findings of the study overall: The study's VDJdb matching favored anti-spike CD8 responses and missed private and CD4 specificities.

Germline V gene data show CDR1 as DFQATT and CDR2 as SNEGSKA (reference sequence). The CDR3 totals 14 residues. The V end was cut by 6 bases, the J end by 5 bases, with 19 bases between. Unique molecular identifiers were added to individual cDNA molecules. Via MiXCR, TCRdb re-called the 5' RACE reads, giving one row per CDR3 protein. The table has about 72,000 distinct CDR3 sequences, around a tenth seen once. The sequencing here drew on whole blood, taken at baseline. The chain has TRBV20-1 and TRBJ1-1; D not resolved. This TCR was recovered from an adult who was a healthcare worker with PCR-confirmed SARS-CoV-2 infection or an uninfected control (not recorded which). The CDR3 DNA reads TGCAGTGCCCGAAAACAGACACTTGGGACTGAAGCTTTCTTT. Translating it yields CSARKQTLGTEAFF.